Each of the 27 T cell receptor beta chains below was sequenced from the same sample in a study of T and B cells in COVID-19 patients (dated by TCRdb to the early 2020s). The data were produced on an Illumina MiSeq. Multiplex PCR with BIOMED2 TRB-A/B primer pools was used to amplify TRB rearrangements. TCRdb's own reprocessing of the public reads used fastp at Q25 and MiXCR and kept productive beta chains. CDR3 protein duplicates are merged, each entry listing the most common genes and DNA. A total of around 9,000 distinct CDR3 sequences appear in this sample, 25% to 40% of them only once. The ten largest clones take up about 20% of the sample. Genomic DNA extracted from blood was used in amounts of about 240-550 ng for amplification of TRB repertoires. Specimen: blood. The receptors come from a human donor who had recovered from COVID-19.

To note about this clonotype: This may stem from a read error, because a much larger clone lies one nucleotide away. V gene TRBV5-6 combines with J gene TRBJ2-5; the match to TRBD1 covers 7 bases. This CDR3 has 15 residues. Germline lookup yields CDR1 SGHDT and CDR2 YYEEEE. Unmatched junction bases numbered 16, after V lost 4 bases and J lost 10 bases. The CDR3 region is CASSLRTGRPMVQYF. The CDR3 DNA is TGTGCCAGCAGCCTCCGGACAGGCCGCCCCATGGTCCAGTACTTC.

Judged by abundance, this clonotype is medium-sized. The J gene is TRBJ2-5, the V gene TRBV5-6, with D maybe TRBD1 (6 bases). V was cut by 4 bases and J by 0 bases, with 13 bases left in between. Looked up from germline, CDR1 is SGHDT and CDR2 is YYEEEE. CDR3 length: 15 amino acids. The CDR3 sequence: CASSLRTAYQETQYF. The CDR3 DNA follows: TGTGCCAGCAGCCTGCGGACAGCGTACCAAGAGACCCAGTACTTC.

This clonotype appeared once. The chain has TRBV28 and TRBJ2-7; D remains unclear. The CDR3 loop spans 11 amino acids. The germline V gene has CDR1 MDHEN and CDR2 SYDVKM. V was trimmed by 5 bases and J by 7 bases, leaving 9 bases between them. The CDR3: CASSQMGEQYF. Written as DNA, the CDR3 is TGTGCCAGCAGTCAAATGGGTGAGCAGTACTTC.

By proportion, this clonotype is medium-sized (0.01 to 0.1%). The V gene is TRBV5-6, the J gene TRBJ2-1; 14 nucleotides line up with TRBD2. Germline V gene data show CDR1 as SGHDT and CDR2 as YYEEEE. The CDR3 runs 15 residues. After removal of 4 bases from V and 7 bases from J, the junction contained 4 bases not matched to a gene. CDR3 in DNA: TGTGCCAGCAGCCTCGGACTAGCGGGGGGTAATGAGCAGTTCTTC. It codes for CASSLGLAGGNEQFF.

Sample share makes this clonotype medium-sized. The J gene is TRBJ2-7, the V gene TRBV5-5; 7 bases map to TRBD1. The V segment lost 0 bases and the J segment 3 bases; nucleotides outside the gene matches: 3. Germline V gives CDR1 SGHKS, CDR2 YYEKEE (reference sequence). The CDR3 contains 14 residues. The CDR3 nucleotides read TGTGCCAGCAGCTTGGCCGGACAGGACTACGAGCAGTACTTC. It codes for CASSLAGQDYEQYF.

This clonotype was counted only a few times. This sequence joins TRBV7-6 and TRBJ2-7, with a possible D match to TRBD1 (5 bases). The CDR3 consists of 17 residues. CDR1 SGHVS and CDR2 FNYEAQ come from the germline V gene. With 5 bases removed from V and 5 bases from J, the gap between germline ends came to 25 bases. The CDR3 coding sequence is TGTGCCAGCAGCCTCCCACCACTTCCAGGGATTTTCAACGAGCAGTACTTC. Its translation: CASSLPPLPGIFNEQYF.

The CDR3 DNA sequence: TGTGCCAGCAGTTTAGGGACTAGCGCCCACGAGCAGTACTTC. Its protein product is CASSLGTSAHEQYF. The rearrangement joins TRBV6-5 to TRBJ2-7; 10 positions agree with TRBD2. CDR1 is MNHEY and CDR2 is SVGAGI in the germline V gene. The CDR3 has 14 amino acids. Unmatched junction bases numbered 5, after V lost 4 bases and J lost 5 bases.

This clonotype was counted only a few times. J is TRBJ2-2 and V is TRBV6-5, with 9 bases that match TRBD1. Germline V lookup: CDR1 MNHEY, CDR2 SVGAGI. V lost 7 bases and J lost 6; bases outside the gene matches: 6. CDR3 length equals 14 residues. The DNA for the CDR3 is TGTGCCAGCATAGGGACAGGGCAAGCCGGGGAGCTGTTTTTT. Translated, it gives CASIGTGQAGELFF.

By its share, this clonotype is medium-sized. The chain is built from TRBV11-1 and TRBJ2-7; tentative D call: TRBD1 (6 bases). The CDR3 has 16 amino acids. CDR1 and CDR2 from the germline V gene are SGHAT and FQDESV (reference sequence). The V gene lost 1 base and the J gene lost 4 bases, with 17 bases spanning the gap. CDR3 in amino acids: CASSLVLPGHFYEQYF. CDR3 bases: TGTGCCAGCAGCTTAGTCCTGCCGGGACACTTTTACGAGCAGTACTTC.

This clonotype turned up a few times. This sequence joins TRBV6-5 and TRBJ1-1; no firm D call. The V gene lost 2 bases and the J gene lost 1 base, with 8 bases spanning the gap. Germline lookup yields CDR1 MNHEY and CDR2 SVGAGI. This CDR3 is built from 14 residues. CDR3 in amino acids: CASSYVQSNTEAFF. Written as DNA, the CDR3 is TGTGCCAGCAGTTACGTACAGTCGAACACTGAAGCTTTCTTT.

This rearrangement joins TRBV6-4 to TRBJ1-2, with D perhaps TRBD1 (5 bases). Germline CDR1 MRHNA, CDR2 SNTAGT. This CDR3 is 12 amino acids long. The V end lost 8 bases, the J end lost 4 bases, and 11 bases lay between the germline ends. CDR3 loop: CASGGGIYGYTF. The CDR3 bases are TGTGCCAGCGGGGGAGGGATCTATGGCTACACCTTC.

This clonotype has a single count. V gene TRBV7-6 combines with J gene TRBJ1-2; perhaps TRBD1 as D (5 bases). Germline V CDR1 and CDR2: SGHVS, FNYEAQ. The CDR3 consists of 13 residues. V was clipped by 3 bases and J by 6 bases, with 11 bases between them. CDR3: CASSFDSSNGYTF. In nucleotides, the CDR3 is TGTGCCAGCAGCTTTGACAGCTCGAATGGCTACACCTTC.

The chain recombines TRBV27 with TRBJ1-5, with 10 positions matching TRBD1. This CDR3 spans 16 amino acids. CDR1 and CDR2 (germline): MNHEY, SMNVEV (reference sequence). V gave up 2 bases and J gave up 6 bases; unmatched junction bases: 7. This CDR3 reads CASSLGDRGGSQPQHF. CDR3 in DNA: TGTGCCAGCAGTTTAGGGGACAGGGGCGGCAGTCAGCCCCAGCATTTT.

This clonotype has only a few counts. The V call is TRBV20-1, the J call TRBJ1-2; TRBD1 matches 10 bases. V was clipped by 3 bases and J by 7 bases; unmatched bases: 8. The CDR3 has 14 residues. Germline V lookup: CDR1 DFQATT, CDR2 SNEGSKA (reference sequence). This chain's CDR3 is CSARGTGVVGGYTF. The CDR3 nucleotides read TGCAGTGCTAGGGGGACAGGGGTCGTTGGTGGCTACACCTTC.

This clonotype came up a few times. V is TRBV6-6 and J is TRBJ2-7; 11 bases line up with TRBD2. CDR3 size: 15 residues. With V trimmed by 7 bases and J by 2 bases, 7 bases remained unmatched. Looked up from germline, CDR1 is MNHNY and CDR2 is SVGAGI (reference sequence). The CDR3 DNA is TGTGCCAGCACCCAAGGTAGCGGGGGGGCCTACGAGCAGTACTTC. This encodes CASTQGSGGAYEQYF.

The chain has TRBV12-3 or TRBV12-4 and TRBJ1-2; TRBD1 might be the D (6 bases). This CDR3 spans 13 amino acids. V dropped 2 bases and J dropped 7 bases, with 11 bases sitting between them. The CDR3 sequence is CASSLSAGAGYTF. The CDR3 bases are TGTGCCAGCAGTTTATCCGCAGGGGCTGGCTACACCTTC.

In this sample, this clonotype is medium-sized. The chain combines TRBV27 with TRBJ1-2; D unclear. Germline-derived CDR1 and CDR2 are MNHEY and SMNVEV (reference sequence). This CDR3 is built from 13 residues. Trimming shortened V by 5 bases and J by 7 bases, and 14 bases separated the two germline ends. In DNA, the CDR3 is TGTGCCAGCAGTCCCAACCCTACGCGTGGCTACACCTTC. Amino acid sequence: CASSPNPTRGYTF.

The chain couples TRBV7-9 to TRBJ2-7; TRBD2 is a possible D gene (6 bases). Trimming took 5 bases from V and 2 from J, leaving 13 bases between them. Germline V gene sequence: CDR1 SEHNR, CDR2 FQNEAQ (reference sequence). The CDR3 consists of 14 residues. This chain's CDR3 is CASSIPGLAYEQYF. As DNA, the CDR3 is TGTGCCAGCAGCATACCGGGACTGGCCTACGAGCAGTACTTC.

This clonotype was observed a handful of times. The chain is built from TRBV5-1 and TRBJ2-7; TRBD1 matches 12 bases. Germline V gene lookup returns CDR1 SGHRS and CDR2 YFSETQ. J lost 3 bases, V lost 4 bases, and 8 bases had no gene match. There are 16 residues in the CDR3. The CDR3 DNA reads as TGCGCCAGCAGCGCCACCGGGACAGGGGGCCGCTACGAGCAGTACTTC. It encodes CASSATGTGGRYEQYF. Based on the CDR3 plus reference TRBV5-1 and TRBJ2-7, the full variable domain is KAGVTQTPRYLIKTRGQQVTLSCSPISGHRSVSWYQQTPGQGLQFLFEYFSETQRNKGNFPGRFSGRQFSNSRSEMNVSTLELGDSALYLCASSATGTGGRYEQYFGPGTRLTVT.

The chain joins TRBV6-1 to TRBJ1-3; weak D call: TRBD1 (5 bases). Trimming stripped 8 bases from V and 0 bases from J, with 11 bases between. The CDR3 totals 14 residues. Looked up from germline, CDR1 is MNHNS and CDR2 is SASEGT. The CDR3 DNA reads as TGTGCCAGCTTGACAGACCTCTCTGGAAACACCATATATTTT. Protein sequence: CASLTDLSGNTIYF.

This clonotype is categorized as medium-sized. This rearrangement joins TRBV19 to TRBJ2-3; TRBD2 aligns across 7 bases. V shed 3 bases, J shed 5 bases, and the junction held 8 bases outside the gene matches. Looked up from germline, CDR1 is LNHDA and CDR2 is SQIVND (reference sequence). The CDR3 totals 15 residues. DNA for the CDR3: TGTGCCAGTAGTATTTTGAGCGGCGGGGGAGATACGCAGTATTTT. Its translation: CASSILSGGGDTQYF.

The chain carries TRBV19 and TRBJ1-1; D gene unclear. This CDR3 contains 16 residues. V gave up 6 bases and J gave up 0 bases, with 17 bases separating them. From germline, CDR1 is LNHDA and CDR2 SQIVND (reference sequence). The CDR3 sequence: CASRKRGRILNTEAFF. CDR3 coding DNA: TGTGCCAGTAGGAAACGTGGCAGAATATTGAACACTGAAGCTTTCTTT.

The rearrangement uses TRBV5-1 and TRBJ2-2, with D maybe TRBD1 (6 bases). The V gene lost 2 bases and the J gene lost 0 bases, with 8 bases spanning the gap. The CDR3 covers 15 residues. The germline CDR1 and CDR2 sequences are SGHRS and YFSETQ. DNA of the CDR3: TGCGCCAGCAGCTTCGGACAGTCGAACACCGGGGAGCTGTTTTTT. Translated: CASSFGQSNTGELFF.

This rearrangement joins TRBV6-4 to TRBJ1-2, with a weak D call TRBD1 (5 bases). Trimming took off 0 bases at V and 9 bases at J, with 20 bases between the two ends. Germline CDR1 MRHNA, CDR2 SNTAGT. This CDR3 has 16 residues. The CDR3 DNA reads as TGTGCCAGCAGTGACTCGAAGTTTTCAGGGTATAGAAGCTACACCTTC. Its protein product is CASSDSKFSGYRSYTF.

This clonotype was counted only a few times. The chain combines TRBV27 with TRBJ1-2; D is unclear. Trimming removed 6 bases at V and 7 bases at J, with 15 bases between. Germline V lookup: CDR1 MNHEY, CDR2 SMNVEV (reference sequence). This CDR3 has 13 residues. The CDR3 sequence is CASSDSLLGGYTF. As DNA, the CDR3 is TGTGCCAGCAGCGACTCTCTCTTGGGTGGCTACACCTTC.

By sample fraction, this clonotype is medium-sized (0.01 to 0.1%). The V gene is TRBV19, the J gene TRBJ2-6; D possibly corresponds to TRBD1 (6 bases). Germline-derived CDR1 and CDR2 are LNHDA and SQIVND (reference sequence). Trimming removed 6 bases from V and 2 bases from J, with 8 bases in between. The CDR3 is made up of 14 amino acids. The CDR3 DNA sequence: TGTGCCAGTAGAACAGGGCCTGGGGCCAACGTCCTGACTTTC. Amino acid sequence: CASRTGPGANVLTF.

A remark on this clonotype: At one end, the junction sequence differs from germline, possibly due to a read error. V gene TRBV11-1 combines with J gene TRBJ1-6; D may be TRBD1 (5 bases). Germline V CDR1 and CDR2: SGHAT, FQDESV (reference sequence). The CDR3 is made up of 14 amino acids. The CDR3 DNA is TGTGTCAGCAGCTCCATGGGGACCAATTCACCCCTCCACTTT. This translates into CVSSSMGTNSPLHF.